The next 32 T cell receptor beta chains were all read from a single sample in a study of TIL therapy for anti-PD-1-resistant metastatic lung cancer. Sequencing used immunoSEQ v3. The table came from immunoSEQ multiplex PCR; TCRdb's copy has only in-frame clones and leaves some out. The sample includes about 50,000 clones, 79% of them seen just once. Time point given: pre-treatment sample, taken before nivolumab and TIL therapy. Sequenced here: blood, sampled at baseline. The receptors here all came from a woman aged 30 to 85 with non-small cell lung cancer.

The chain carries TRBV28 and TRBJ2-5; no clear D. The CDR3 has 13 residues. Germline CDR1 is MDHEN and CDR2 is SYDVKM. V shed 6 bases and J shed 0 bases, with 8 bases lying between them. Here the CDR3 DNA reads TGTGCCAGCAGATACACGTACCAAGAGACCCAGTACTTC. It encodes CASRYTYQETQYF.

The genes are TRBV7-3 and TRBJ2-2; 13 bases map to TRBD2. The germline gives CDR1 SGHTA, CDR2 FQGTGA. The CDR3 contains 19 residues. Losses at the gene ends were 4 bases for V and 3 bases for J; bases not matched to a gene: 11. The CDR3 loop is CASSSTSGLAGSDTGELFF. The DNA of the CDR3 is TGTGCCAGCAGCTCTACATCGGGACTAGCGGGAAGTGACACCGGGGAGCTGTTTTTT.

V and J are TRBV10-2 and TRBJ2-7; TRBD2 matches at 9 bases. J was trimmed by 2 bases and V by 4 bases; bases with no gene match: 6. The CDR3 covers 15 residues. The germline V gene encodes CDR1 WSHSY and CDR2 SAAADI. The CDR3 coding sequence is TGCGCCAGCAGTGCCCGCGGGAGGGGGACCTACGAGCAGTACTTC. Its protein product is CASSARGRGTYEQYF.

This clone showed up just a few times. V usage is TRBV7-8 and J usage is TRBJ1-4; D possibly corresponds to TRBD1 (6 bases). Trimming shortened V by 5 bases and J by 10 bases, and 20 bases separated the two germline ends. The CDR3 is made up of 15 amino acids. Germline CDR1 and CDR2: SGHVS and FQNEAQ. The CDR3 is CASSGKMDSYGKLFF. In DNA, the CDR3 is TGTGCCAGCAGCGGTAAAATGGACAGTTATGGAAAACTGTTTTTT.

This clone was found once. The CDR3 DNA reads TGTGCCAGCAGCGTAAGTAATAGCCCCTACGAGCAGTACTTC. Residues: CASSVSNSPYEQYF. The chain combines TRBV9 with TRBJ2-7; D not resolved. V gave up 1 base and J gave up 2 bases, with 10 bases separating them. Germline V CDR1 and CDR2: SGDLS, YYNGEE. The CDR3 length is 14 residues.

The chain links TRBV5-5 to TRBJ1-1; D gene uncertain. Trimming shortened V by 1 base and J by 3 bases, and 10 bases separated the two germline ends. This CDR3 region has 14 residues. Germline V gives CDR1 SGHKS, CDR2 YYEKEE (reference sequence). CDR3 region: CASSLSLGYTEAFF. In nucleotides, the CDR3 is TGTGCCAGCAGCTTGTCACTCGGCTACACTGAAGCTTTCTTT.

The chain is built from TRBV4-1 and TRBJ2-5, with 8 bases that match TRBD1. This CDR3 comprises 16 residues. V dropped 4 bases and J dropped 0; count of bases not matched to a gene: 7. Germline values: CDR1 MGHRA, CDR2 YSYEKL. The CDR3 here is CASSPPSGGHQETQYF. The CDR3 DNA is TGCGCCAGCAGCCCCCCGTCAGGGGGCCACCAAGAGACCCAGTACTTC.

J is TRBJ2-5 and V is TRBV5-4; 9 bases align to TRBD1. The trim removed 5 bases at V and 0 bases at J, leaving 5 bases unmatched. The CDR3 extends over 15 amino acids. From germline, CDR1 is SGHNT and CDR2 YYREEE (reference sequence). The CDR3 nucleotides are TGTGCCAGCAGTCAGACAGGGGGGTACCAAGAGACCCAGTACTTC. Translation gives CASSQTGGYQETQYF.

The chain joins TRBV7-2 to TRBJ2-1, with 8 bases aligning to TRBD2. Trimming removed 5 bases from V and 6 bases from J; junction bases left unmatched: 3. From germline, CDR1 is SGHTA and CDR2 FQGNSA. The CDR3 is 13 amino acids. Here the CDR3 reads CASSLGTSNEQFF. Written as DNA, the CDR3 is TGTGCCAGCAGCCTCGGGACTAGCAATGAGCAGTTCTTC.

The chain recombines TRBV30 with TRBJ2-3, with TRBD2 as a possible D gene (6 bases). The CDR3 has 14 residues. Germline assignment: CDR1 GTSNPN and CDR2 SVGIG (reference sequence). The V and J ends lost 0 bases and 6 bases respectively, with 13 bases between them. As DNA, the CDR3 is TGTGCCTGGAGTGTACTGGGGACTCCTGATACGCAGTATTTT. The encoded protein is CAWSVLGTPDTQYF.

This chain connects TRBV6-6 to TRBJ1-6; D unclear. Germline lookup yields CDR1 MNHNY and CDR2 SVGAGI (reference sequence). The length of the CDR3 is 14 residues. Trimming took off 0 bases at V and 7 bases at J, with 7 bases between the two ends. The CDR3 spells CASSYSYRNSPLHF. CDR3 sequence (DNA): TGTGCCAGCAGTTACTCGTACAGAAATTCACCCCTCCACTTT.

This chain connects TRBV4-1 to TRBJ2-1, with D possibly TRBD2 on 6 matching bases. Trimming left V 4 bases short and J 1 base short, with 20 bases between. Germline V gene lookup returns CDR1 MGHRA and CDR2 YSYEKL. The CDR3 totals 18 residues. In nucleotides, the CDR3 is TGCGCCAGCAGCCCCTTGGGACTTCTTCTCTCATCCTACAATGAGCAGTTCTTC. This codes for CASSPLGLLLSSYNEQFF.

The rearrangement joins TRBV13 to TRBJ1-3, with D unresolved. Germline V lookup: CDR1 PRHDT, CDR2 FYEKMQ (reference sequence). This CDR3 region has 15 residues. Trimming removed 4 bases at V and 2 bases at J, with 12 bases between. The CDR3 sequence is CASSSGLRPGNTIYF. The DNA for the CDR3 is TGTGCCAGCAGCTCTGGACTACGGCCTGGAAACACCATATATTTT.

The V call is TRBV19, the J call TRBJ1-5, with no clear D. From germline, CDR1 is LNHDA and CDR2 SQIVND (reference sequence). V lost 3 bases and J 0 bases, leaving 3 bases between the germline ends. CDR3 size: 13 residues. For the CDR3, the DNA is TGTGCCAGTAGTATGGATAGCAATCAGCCCCAGCATTTT. It translates to CASSMDSNQPQHF.

This chain connects TRBV11-2 to TRBJ1-2; D possibly corresponds to TRBD1 (5 bases). From germline, CDR1 is SGHAT and CDR2 FQNNGV. Trimming pared 1 base from V and 8 bases from J, leaving 20 bases between. The CDR3 has 16 amino acids. The CDR3 DNA sequence: TGTGCCAGCAGCTTAGTGGCAGGGATCGGACTAAGGGGCTACACCTTC. Residues: CASSLVAGIGLRGYTF.

The chain employs TRBV6-5 and TRBJ1-3; a possible D gene is TRBD1 (5 bases). This CDR3 region has 14 residues. The germline CDR1 and CDR2 sequences are MNHEY and SVGAGI. V was cut by 2 bases and J by 0 bases, with 5 bases left in between. The CDR3 is CASSYGGSGNTIYF. The DNA of the CDR3 is TGTGCCAGCAGTTACGGGGGCTCTGGAAACACCATATATTTT.

V and J are TRBV19 and TRBJ1-1, with 8 bases lining up with TRBD1. V dropped 4 bases and J dropped 0; count of bases not matched to a gene: 13. CDR3 length: 18 residues. Germline-derived CDR1 and CDR2 are LNHDA and SQIVND (reference sequence). The CDR3 DNA reads as TGTGCCAGTAGTAGAGCTCGGACAGGGTCAAGGATGAACACTGAAGCTTTCTTT. Its protein product is CASSRARTGSRMNTEAFF.

The V and J genes are TRBV19 and TRBJ1-2, with 10 bases matching TRBD1. V gave up 1 base and J gave up 12 bases; unmatched junction bases: 8. This CDR3 comprises 14 residues. CDR1 LNHDA and CDR2 SQIVND come from the germline V gene (reference sequence). The CDR3 sequence: CASSIVDRGRTDTF. The CDR3 DNA reads TGTGCCAGTAGTATAGTCGACAGGGGGCGGACTGACACCTTC.

This chain uses TRBV29-1 with TRBJ1-2; D is unresolved. CDR1 and CDR2 from the germline V gene are SQVTM and ANQGSEA. The V and J ends lost 7 bases and 2 bases respectively, with 8 bases between them. The CDR3 totals 11 residues. CDR3 loop: CSANLNYGYTF. The CDR3 coding sequence is TGCAGCGCTAACCTGAACTATGGCTACACCTTC.

The chain uses TRBV10-1 and TRBJ2-7; possible D gene TRBD2, 6 bases. CDR1 WNHNN and CDR2 SYGVQD come from the germline V gene (reference sequence). V gave up 3 bases and J gave up 2 bases, with 11 bases separating them. This CDR3 is built from 14 residues. The CDR3 sequence is CASSEGGAPYEQYF. The CDR3 DNA sequence: TGCGCCAGCAGTGAAGGCGGGGCACCCTACGAGCAGTACTTC.

The table lists this clone with a count of one. The chain joins TRBV4-3 to TRBJ1-2; TRBD1 is a possible D gene (5 bases). V lost 1 base and J lost 4, with 10 bases in between. CDR1 and CDR2 from the germline V gene are LGHNA and YSLEER. The length of the CDR3 is 14 residues. CDR3 protein: CASSQALGVYGYTF. CDR3 in DNA: TGCGCCAGCAGCCAAGCGTTGGGGGTCTATGGCTACACCTTC.

The chain carries TRBV6-6 and TRBJ1-2; unclear D gene. The CDR3 totals 15 residues. V lost 1 base and J lost 0, with 9 bases in between. Germline V gene lookup returns CDR1 MNHNY and CDR2 SVGAGI (reference sequence). CDR3 in amino acids: CASSYLQDSNYGYTF. As DNA, the CDR3 is TGTGCCAGCAGTTACTTGCAGGACTCTAACTATGGCTACACCTTC.

V usage is TRBV28 and J usage is TRBJ2-7, with D maybe TRBD2 (6 bases). The CDR3 loop spans 14 amino acids. Looked up from germline, CDR1 is MDHEN and CDR2 is SYDVKM. The V and J ends lost 6 bases and 4 bases respectively, with 16 bases between them. The CDR3 spells CASSNSGAGYEQYF. The CDR3 DNA sequence: TGTGCCAGCAGCAACAGTGGGGCGGGGTACGAGCAGTACTTC. Filled out from reference TRBV28 and TRBJ2-7, the complete variable domain reads DVKVTQSSRYLVKRTGEKVFLECVQDMDHENMFWYRQDPGLGLRLIYFSYDVKMKEKGDIPEGYSVSREKKERFSLILESASTNQTSMYLCASSNSGAGYEQYFGPGTRLTVT.

The chain joins TRBV28 to TRBJ2-7; D might be TRBD2 (6 bases). CDR1 and CDR2 (germline): MDHEN, SYDVKM. CDR3 size: 15 residues. Deletions cut 4 bases from V and 2 bases from J, with 15 bases between. This CDR3 is CASSSPHSGAYEQYF. CDR3 coding DNA: TGTGCCAGCAGTTCCCCCCATAGCGGAGCCTACGAGCAGTACTTC.

The chain employs TRBV6-5 and TRBJ1-3; the D gene is possibly TRBD1 (5 bases). This CDR3 is built from 16 residues. Per germline, CDR1 MNHEY and CDR2 SVGAGI. V was clipped by 0 bases and J by 4 bases, with 13 bases between them. CDR3 nucleotide sequence: TGTGCCAGCAGTTACTCTGGGGTCGGGGGAGGAAACACCATATATTTT. The encoded protein is CASSYSGVGGGNTIYF.

This rearrangement joins TRBV5-1 to TRBJ2-3; perhaps TRBD1 as D (6 bases). Trimming removed 3 bases at V and 6 bases at J, with 14 bases between. This CDR3 has 14 amino acids. CDR1 is SGHRS, CDR2 YFSETQ, per germline. The CDR3, as DNA: TGCGCCAGCAGCTCTGGACAGTATGAGGATACGCAGTATTTT. Residues: CASSSGQYEDTQYF.

J is TRBJ1-4 and V is TRBV7-8; D might be TRBD1 (5 bases). The germline V gene encodes CDR1 SGHVS and CDR2 FQNEAQ. Trimming shortened V by 2 bases and J by 7 bases, and 11 bases separated the two germline ends. The CDR3 contains 14 residues. CDR3 in amino acids: CASSLSRVSEKLFF. In DNA, the CDR3 is TGTGCCAGCAGCTTAAGCAGGGTCTCTGAAAAACTGTTTTTT.

This sequence joins TRBV9 and TRBJ2-3; D gene ambiguous. The V gene lost 2 bases and the J gene lost 3 bases, with 10 bases spanning the gap. Germline CDR1 and CDR2: SGDLS and YYNGEE. There are 14 residues in the CDR3. CDR3 sequence reads: CASSVARFTDTQYF. Here the CDR3 DNA reads TGTGCCAGCAGCGTGGCGCGGTTTACAGATACGCAGTATTTT.

The chain is built from TRBV4-2 and TRBJ2-3, with D perhaps matching TRBD1 (5 bases). In germline, CDR1 is LGHNA, CDR2 YNFKEQ. The CDR3 contains 14 residues. Trimming cost V 4 bases and J 2 bases, with 10 bases left between them. In DNA form, the CDR3 reads TGTGCCAGCAGCCGACAAGGGGCCACAGATACGCAGTATTTT. Translated: CASSRQGATDTQYF.

V usage is TRBV5-8 and J usage is TRBJ2-1, with no clear D. CDR3 length equals 15 residues. V shed 0 bases and J shed 0 bases, with 7 bases lying between them. In germline, CDR1 is SGHTS, CDR2 YDEGEE. CDR3 region: CASSLGRFSYNEQFF. DNA for the CDR3: TGTGCCAGCAGCTTGGGCAGATTCTCCTACAATGAGCAGTTCTTC.

The chain carries TRBV5-4 and TRBJ1-2; TRBD1 matches at 8 bases. Unmatched junction bases numbered 26, after V lost 4 bases and J lost 12 bases. The germline V gene encodes CDR1 SGHNT and CDR2 YYREEE (reference sequence). This CDR3 is built from 18 residues. CDR3 DNA: TGTGCCAGCAGCGGACAGGGACCCCCCAATGAGCCACGCCAATCGCACACCTTC. Protein: CASSGQGPPNEPRQSHTF.

The chain combines TRBV6-6 with TRBJ1-6, with D unclear. This CDR3 has 11 amino acids. CDR1 is MNHNY, CDR2 SVGAGI, per germline (reference sequence). V gave up 5 bases and J gave up 10 bases, with 6 bases separating them. CDR3 loop: CASSTGSPLHF. For the CDR3, the DNA is TGTGCCAGCAGTACGGGATCACCCCTCCACTTT.